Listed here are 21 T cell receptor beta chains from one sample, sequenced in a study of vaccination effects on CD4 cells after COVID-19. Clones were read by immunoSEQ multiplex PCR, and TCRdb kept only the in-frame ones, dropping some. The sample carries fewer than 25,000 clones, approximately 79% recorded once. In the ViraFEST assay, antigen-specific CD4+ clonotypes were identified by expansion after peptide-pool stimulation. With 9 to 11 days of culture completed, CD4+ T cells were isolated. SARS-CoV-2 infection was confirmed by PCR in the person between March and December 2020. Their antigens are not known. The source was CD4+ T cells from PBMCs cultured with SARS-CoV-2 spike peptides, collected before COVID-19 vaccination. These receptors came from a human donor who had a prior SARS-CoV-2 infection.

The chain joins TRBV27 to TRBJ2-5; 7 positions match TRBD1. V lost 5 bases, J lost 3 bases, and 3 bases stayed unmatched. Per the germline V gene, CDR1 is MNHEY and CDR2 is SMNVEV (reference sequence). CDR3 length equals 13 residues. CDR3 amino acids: CASSPDREETQYF. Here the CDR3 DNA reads TGTGCCAGCAGTCCCGACAGGGAAGAGACCCAGTACTTC.

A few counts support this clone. For the CDR3, the DNA is TGTGCCACCAGGCCCCTAGCGGGAGGTCTCTTCACCGGGGAGCTGTTTTTT. Translation: CATRPLAGGLFTGELFF. The rearrangement joins TRBV15 to TRBJ2-2; TRBD2 matches 11 bases. In germline, CDR1 is LNHNV, CDR2 YYDKDF (reference sequence). The junction had 10 bases not matched to a gene; V was cut back by 6 bases and J by 4 bases. CDR3 length: 17 amino acids.

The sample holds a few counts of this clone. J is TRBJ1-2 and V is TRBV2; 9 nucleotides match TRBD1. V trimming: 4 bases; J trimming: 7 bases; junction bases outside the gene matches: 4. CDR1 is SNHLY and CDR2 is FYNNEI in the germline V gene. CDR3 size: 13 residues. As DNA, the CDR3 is TGTGCCAGCAGTGTGGGACAGGGAGGTGGCTACACCTTC. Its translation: CASSVGQGGGYTF. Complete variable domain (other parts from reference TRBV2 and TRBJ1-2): EPEVTQTPSHQVTQMGQEVILRCVPISNHLYFYWYRQILGQKVEFLVSFYNNEISEKSEIFDDQFSVERPDGSNFTLKIRSTKLEDSAMYFCASSVGQGGGYTFGSGTRLTVV.

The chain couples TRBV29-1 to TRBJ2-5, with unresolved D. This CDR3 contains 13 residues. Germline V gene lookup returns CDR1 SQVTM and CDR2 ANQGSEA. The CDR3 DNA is TGCACCGCGAGGACCAACGTAGGGGAGACCCAGTACTTC. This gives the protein CTARTNVGETQYF.

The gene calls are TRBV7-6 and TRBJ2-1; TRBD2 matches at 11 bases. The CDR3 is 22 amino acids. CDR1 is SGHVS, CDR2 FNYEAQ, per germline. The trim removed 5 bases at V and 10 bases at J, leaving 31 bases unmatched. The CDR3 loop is CASSPRSTTSGRAGLFPGEQFF. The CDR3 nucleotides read TGTGCCAGCAGCCCCCGCTCAACTACTAGCGGGAGAGCGGGCCTCTTCCCGGGGGAGCAGTTCTTC. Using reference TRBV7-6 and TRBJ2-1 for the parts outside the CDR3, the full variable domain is GAGVSQSPRYKVTKRGQDVALRCDPISGHVSLYWYRQALGQGPEFLTYFNYEAQQDKSGLPNDRFSAERPEGSISTLTIQRTEQRDSAMYRCASSPRSTTSGRAGLFPGEQFFGPGTRLTVL.

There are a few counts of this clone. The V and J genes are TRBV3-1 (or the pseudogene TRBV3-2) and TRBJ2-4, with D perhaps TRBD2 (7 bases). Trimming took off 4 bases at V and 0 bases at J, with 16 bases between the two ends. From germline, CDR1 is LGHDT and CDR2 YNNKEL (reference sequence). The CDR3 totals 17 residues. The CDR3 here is CASSPRGGGLAKNIQYF. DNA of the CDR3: TGTGCCAGCAGCCCCAGAGGGGGGGGTCTAGCCAAAAACATTCAGTACTTC.

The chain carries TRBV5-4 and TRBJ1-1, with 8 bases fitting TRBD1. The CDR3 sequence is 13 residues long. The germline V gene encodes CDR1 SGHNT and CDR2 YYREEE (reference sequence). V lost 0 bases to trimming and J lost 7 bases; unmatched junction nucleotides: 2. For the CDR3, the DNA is TGTGCCAGCAGCTTGGGGGGACAGGTTGAAGCTTTCTTT. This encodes CASSLGGQVEAFF. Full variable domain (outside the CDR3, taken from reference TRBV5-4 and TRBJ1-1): ETGVTQSPTHLIKTRGQQVTLRCSSQSGHNTVSWYQQALGQGPQFIFQYYREEENGRGNFPPRFSGLQFPNYSSELNVNALELDDSALYLCASSLGGQVEAFFGQGTRLTVV.

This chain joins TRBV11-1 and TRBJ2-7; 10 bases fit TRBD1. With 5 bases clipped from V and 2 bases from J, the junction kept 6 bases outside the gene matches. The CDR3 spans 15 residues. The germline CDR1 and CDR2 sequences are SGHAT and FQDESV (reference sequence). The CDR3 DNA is TGTGCCAGCAGCCCCCGACAGGGGGCCACCTACGAGCAGTACTTC. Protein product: CASSPRQGATYEQYF.

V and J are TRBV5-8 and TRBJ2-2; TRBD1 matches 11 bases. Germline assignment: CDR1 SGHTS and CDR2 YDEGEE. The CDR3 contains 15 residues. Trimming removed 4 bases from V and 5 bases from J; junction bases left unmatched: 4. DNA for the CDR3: TGTGCCAGCAGCATCGGACAGGGGGCGACCGGGGAGCTGTTTTTT. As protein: CASSIGQGATGELFF.

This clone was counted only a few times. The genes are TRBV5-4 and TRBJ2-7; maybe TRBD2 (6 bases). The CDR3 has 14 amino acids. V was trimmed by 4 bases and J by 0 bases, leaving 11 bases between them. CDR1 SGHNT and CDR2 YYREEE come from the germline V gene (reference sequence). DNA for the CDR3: TGTGCCAGCAGCAGGTCGGGAGACTCCTACGAGCAGTACTTC. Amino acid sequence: CASSRSGDSYEQYF.

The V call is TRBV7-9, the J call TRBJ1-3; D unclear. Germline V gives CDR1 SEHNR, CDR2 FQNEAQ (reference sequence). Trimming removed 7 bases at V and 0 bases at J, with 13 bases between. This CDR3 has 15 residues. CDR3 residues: CASTRRINSGNTIYF. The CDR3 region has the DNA TGTGCCAGCACCAGACGGATTAACTCTGGAAACACCATATATTTT. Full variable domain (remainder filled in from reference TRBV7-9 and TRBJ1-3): DTGVSQNPRHKITKRGQNVTFRCDPISEHNRLYWYRQTLGQGPEFLTYFQNEAQLEKSRLLSDRFSAERPKGSFSTLEIQRTEQGDSAMYLCASTRRINSGNTIYFGEGSWLTVV.

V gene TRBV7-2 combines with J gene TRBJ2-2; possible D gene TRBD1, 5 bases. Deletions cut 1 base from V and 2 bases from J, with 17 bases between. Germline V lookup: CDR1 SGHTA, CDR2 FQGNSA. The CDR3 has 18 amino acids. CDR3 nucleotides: TGTGCCAGCAGCTTAGTTATGTGGTGGCAGGGAAACACCGGGGAGCTGTTTTTT. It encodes CASSLVMWWQGNTGELFF.

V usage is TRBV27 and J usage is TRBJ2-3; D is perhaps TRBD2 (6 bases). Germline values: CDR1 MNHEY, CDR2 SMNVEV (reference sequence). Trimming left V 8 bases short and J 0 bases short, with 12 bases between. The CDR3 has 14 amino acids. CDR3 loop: CASSPGTSTDTQYF. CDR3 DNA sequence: TGTGCCAGCTCGCCGGGGACTAGCACAGATACGCAGTATTTT.

The CDR3 loop is CASTPQGGRTYNSPLHF. CDR3 DNA sequence: TGCGCCAGCACCCCACAGGGGGGGCGGACCTATAATTCACCCCTCCACTTT. This chain connects TRBV10-2 to TRBJ1-6, with 8 bases matching TRBD1. This CDR3 is 17 amino acids long. Looked up from germline, CDR1 is WSHSY and CDR2 is SAAADI. With V trimmed by 7 bases and J by 2 bases, 10 bases remained unmatched.

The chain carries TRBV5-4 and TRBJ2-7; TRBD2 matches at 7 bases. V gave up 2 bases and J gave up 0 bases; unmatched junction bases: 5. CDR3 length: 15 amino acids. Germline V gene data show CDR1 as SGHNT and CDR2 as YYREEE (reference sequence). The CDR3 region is CASSFGGSASYEQYF. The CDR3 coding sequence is TGTGCCAGCAGCTTCGGCGGGAGCGCCTCCTACGAGCAGTACTTC.

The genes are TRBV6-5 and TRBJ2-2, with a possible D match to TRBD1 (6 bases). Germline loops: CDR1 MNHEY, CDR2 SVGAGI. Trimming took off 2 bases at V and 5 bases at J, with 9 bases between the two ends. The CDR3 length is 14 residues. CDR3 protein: CASSYQGLTGELFF. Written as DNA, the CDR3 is TGTGCCAGCAGTTACCAGGGGCTTACCGGGGAGCTGTTTTTT.

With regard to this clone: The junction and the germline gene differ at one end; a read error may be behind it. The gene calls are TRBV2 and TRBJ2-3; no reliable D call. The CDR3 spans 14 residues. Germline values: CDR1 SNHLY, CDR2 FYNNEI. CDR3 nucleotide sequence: TGTGCCAGCAGTACTGACAAGAACACATATACGCAGTATTTT. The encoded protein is CASSTDKNTYTQYF.

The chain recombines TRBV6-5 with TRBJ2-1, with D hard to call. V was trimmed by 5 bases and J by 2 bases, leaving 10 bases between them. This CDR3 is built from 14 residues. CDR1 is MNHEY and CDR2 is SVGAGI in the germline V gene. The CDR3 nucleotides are TGTGCCAGCAGTAACGGGCCGACCTACAATGAGCAGTTCTTC. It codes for CASSNGPTYNEQFF.

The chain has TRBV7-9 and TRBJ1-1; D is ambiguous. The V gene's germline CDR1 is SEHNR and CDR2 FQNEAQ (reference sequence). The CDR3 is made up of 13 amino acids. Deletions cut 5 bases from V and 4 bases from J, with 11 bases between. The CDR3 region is CASSLVDGTEAFF. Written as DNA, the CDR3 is TGTGCCAGCAGCCTGGTCGACGGCACTGAAGCTTTCTTT. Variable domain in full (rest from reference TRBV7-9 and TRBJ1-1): DTGVSQNPRHKITKRGQNVTFRCDPISEHNRLYWYRQTLGQGPEFLTYFQNEAQLEKSRLLSDRFSAERPKGSFSTLEIQRTEQGDSAMYLCASSLVDGTEAFFGQGTRLTVV.

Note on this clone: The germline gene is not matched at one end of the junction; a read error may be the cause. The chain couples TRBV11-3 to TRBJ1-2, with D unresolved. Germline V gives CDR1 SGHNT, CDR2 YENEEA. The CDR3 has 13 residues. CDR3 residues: CASSFSLLTARVF. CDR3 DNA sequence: TGTGCCAGCAGCTTTAGTCTTTTGACGGCTCGAGTCTTC.

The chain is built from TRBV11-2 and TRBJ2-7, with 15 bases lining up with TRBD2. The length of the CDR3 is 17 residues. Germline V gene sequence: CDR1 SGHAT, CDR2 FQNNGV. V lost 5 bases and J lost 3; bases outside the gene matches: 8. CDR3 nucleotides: TGTGCCAGCAGCCAAAGGACTAGCGGGAGGGTGTTCTACGAGCAGTACTTC. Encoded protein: CASSQRTSGRVFYEQYF. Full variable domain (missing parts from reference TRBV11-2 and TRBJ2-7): EAGVAQSPRYKIIEKRQSVAFWCNPISGHATLYWYQQILGQGPKLLIQFQNNGVVDDSQLPKDRFSAERLKGVDSTLKIQPAKLEDSAVYLCASSQRTSGRVFYEQYFGPGTRLTVT.